A few counts support the clone carrying this T cell receptor beta chain. Its target is not known. TCRdb called the 5' RACE reads again in MiXCR, with one record for every CDR3 protein. The table has roughly 380,000 distinct CDR3 sequences, around 28% seen once; the top ten hold roughly 13%. These data are taken from a study of T-cell memory formation after mild COVID-19. Regarding the study as a whole: Some clones that responded were present in memory (sampled pre-infection), which suggests cross-reactive memory joined. Contracting CD8+ clones were enriched in EMRA, CD4+ mainly in CM and EM.

This CDR3 comprises 16 residues. Losses at the gene ends were 0 bases for V and 4 bases for J; bases not matched to a gene: 4. The germline gives CDR1 SGHRS, CDR2 YFSETQ. The TCR originated in an adult woman who had mild COVID-19 (a few samples of this study predate the infection). Cell type and time point are not known. The sequenced sample was PBMCs or a T cell subset sorted from them (not recorded which). The gene calls are TRBV5-1 and TRBJ2-2; 9 bases align to TRBD2. The CDR3 coding sequence is TGCGCCAGCAGCTTGGTAGCGGGAGACTTCACCGGGGAGCTGTTTTTT. It encodes CASSLVAGDFTGELFF.